The 19 T cell receptor beta chains below were found in one sample sequenced in a study of CD8+CD57+ T cells in acquired aplastic anemia. Patients chosen for sequencing had shown CD8+CD57+ cell expansion by flow cytometry. TCR beta VDJ and CDR3 profiles were obtained from a genomic DNA template. TCRdb re-analysed the reads in MiXCR, keeping a single row per CDR3 protein. The sample gives 89,000 or so distinct CDR3 sequences, roughly 70% of which show up once; roughly two thirds is in the top ten. The material sequenced was sorted CD4+, CD8+, or CD8+CD57+ T cells (not recorded which) from PBMCs. These receptors were obtained from a human donor with aplastic anemia.

The chain joins TRBV20-1 to TRBJ2-1; 9 nucleotides match TRBD2. V was pared by 3 bases and J by 10 bases, with 10 bases of the junction left unmatched. Germline CDR1 is DFQATT and CDR2 is SNEGSKA (reference sequence). This CDR3 is built from 14 residues. In DNA, the CDR3 is TGCAGTGCTAGGCAGCGGGAGGTCCCCCCCGAGCAGTTCTTC. Protein sequence: CSARQREVPPEQFF.

The J gene is TRBJ1-1, the V gene TRBV10-3; 8 nucleotides line up with TRBD1. The CDR3 loop spans 15 amino acids. V lost 6 bases, J lost 2 bases, and 8 bases stayed unmatched. From germline, CDR1 is ENHRY and CDR2 SYGVKD. CDR3 nucleotide sequence: TGTGCCATCAGGGACAGGGAGGAGGTTAACACTGAAGCTTTCTTT. Residues: CAIRDREEVNTEAFF.

On this clonotype: Compared with germline, one end of the junction differs, possibly owing to a read error. The rearrangement joins TRBV20-1 to TRBJ2-3; D assignment may be TRBD1 or TRBD2 (5 bases each). CDR1 is DFQATT, CDR2 SNEGSKA, per germline (reference sequence). The CDR3 sequence is 14 residues long. DNA of the CDR3: TGCAGTGCCAGAGGGGCTATTAGCACAGATACGCAGTATTTT. Residues: CSARGAISTDTQYF.

In its sample, this clonotype was seen a few times. The chain employs TRBV7-8 and TRBJ1-6; no reliable D call. Per the germline V gene, CDR1 is SGHVS and CDR2 is FQNEAQ. V was clipped by 4 bases and J by 6 bases, with 13 bases between them. The CDR3 consists of 15 residues. CDR3 sequence: CASSSQRGPNSPLHF. The DNA of the CDR3 is TGTGCCAGCAGCTCGCAACGTGGACCTAATTCACCCCTCCACTTT.

The chain has TRBV19 and TRBJ1-1; no clear D. CDR1 LNHDA and CDR2 SQIVND come from the germline V gene (reference sequence). The V and J ends lost 5 bases and 0 bases respectively, with 10 bases between them. The CDR3 is 14 residues long. CDR3 residues: CASSVPAMNTEAFF. Here the CDR3 DNA reads TGTGCCAGTAGTGTTCCTGCGATGAACACTGAAGCTTTCTTT.

This chain uses TRBV5-4 with TRBJ2-7; 9 positions match TRBD2. J lost 0 bases, V lost 4 bases, and 8 bases had no gene match. The CDR3 totals 16 residues. Germline V gene sequence: CDR1 SGHNT, CDR2 YYREEE (reference sequence). CDR3 nucleotides: TGTGCCAGCAGCGCGAAACTAGCGGGTGGCTCCTACGAGCAGTACTTC. Translating it yields CASSAKLAGGSYEQYF.

The V gene is TRBV19, the J gene TRBJ1-1, with a weak D call TRBD1 (5 bases). V was cut by 2 bases and J by 4 bases, with 11 bases left in between. CDR1 and CDR2 (germline): LNHDA, SQIVND (reference sequence). The CDR3 has 14 residues. CDR3 loop: CASSIPGQGTEAFF. The CDR3 DNA follows: TGTGCCAGTAGTATACCGGGGCAGGGCACTGAAGCTTTCTTT.

The rearrangement joins TRBV25-1 to TRBJ1-4, with 7 bases identical to TRBD1. Germline V gene sequence: CDR1 MGHDK, CDR2 SYGVNS. Unmatched junction bases numbered 7, after V lost 5 bases and J lost 7 bases. This CDR3 comprises 14 residues. The CDR3 region is CASSSQGSGEKLFF. In nucleotides, the CDR3 is TGTGCCAGCAGTTCACAGGGGAGCGGTGAAAAACTGTTTTTT.

This clonotype has ten or more counts. Mismatch with germline at one junction end may stem from a read error. The chain links TRBV6-5 to TRBJ1-5; no clear D gene. Germline V lookup: CDR1 MNHEY, CDR2 SVGAGI. CDR3 length equals 16 residues. The CDR3 nucleotides read TGTGCCAGCAGTTATTTGCACGCGGTTAGCGATCAGCCCCAGCATTTT. This sequence encodes CASSYLHAVSDQPQHF.

This rearrangement joins TRBV10-3 to TRBJ2-1; 7 bases align to TRBD2. Germline lookup yields CDR1 ENHRY and CDR2 SYGVKD. The CDR3 length is 14 residues. V was pared by 4 bases and J by 7 bases, with 7 bases of the junction left unmatched. CDR3 sequence: CAISAERDANEQFF. The CDR3 nucleotides are TGTGCCATCAGTGCCGAGCGGGATGCTAATGAGCAGTTCTTC.

The chain uses TRBV19 and TRBJ1-1; D not certain. The CDR3 is made up of 13 amino acids. Trimming shortened V by 3 bases and J by 7 bases, and 12 bases separated the two germline ends. Germline V gene sequence: CDR1 LNHDA, CDR2 SQIVND (reference sequence). The CDR3 is CASSIRVDYEAFF. CDR3 sequence (DNA): TGTGCCAGTAGTATTCGTGTGGACTATGAAGCTTTCTTT. The full variable domain, with the rest looked up from reference TRBV19 and TRBJ1-1, is DGGITQSPKYLFRKEGQNVTLSCEQNLNHDAMYWYRQDPGQGLRLIYYSQIVNDFQKGDIAEGYSVSREKKESFPLTVTSAQKNPTAFYLCASSIRVDYEAFFGQGTRLTVV.

CDR3 residues: CASSPRPTDTQYF. CDR3 coding DNA: TGTGCCAGCAGCCCCCGGCCTACAGATACGCAGTATTTT. The chain joins TRBV9 to TRBJ2-3, with no clear D. CDR3 length: 13 residues. V lost 4 bases to trimming and J lost 3 bases, with 9 bases between them. The V gene's germline CDR1 is SGDLS and CDR2 YYNGEE.

The genes are TRBV19 and TRBJ2-1, with D maybe TRBD1 (5 bases). Trimming took 4 bases from V and 5 from J, leaving 9 bases between them. The CDR3 spans 13 residues. The germline V gene encodes CDR1 LNHDA and CDR2 SQIVND (reference sequence). The CDR3 nucleotides are TGTGCCAGTAGTAGTAAGGGGCACAATGAGCAGTTCTTC. Protein: CASSSKGHNEQFF.

The rearrangement uses TRBV29-1 and TRBJ1-3, with a tentative D call TRBD1 (5 bases). Germline CDR1 is SQVTM and CDR2 is ANQGSEA. Trimming removed 1 base at V and 0 bases at J, with 7 bases between. The CDR3 length is 14 residues. The CDR3 protein is CSVEAGNSGNTIYF. The DNA of the CDR3 is TGCAGCGTTGAAGCAGGGAACTCTGGAAACACCATATATTTT.

The rearrangement links TRBV19 to TRBJ1-2; D is unresolved. Germline assignment: CDR1 LNHDA and CDR2 SQIVND (reference sequence). The CDR3 totals 13 residues. V was trimmed by 5 bases and J by 5 bases, leaving 12 bases between them. In DNA, the CDR3 is TGTGCCAGTAGTTTATCAGCCGTTTATGGCTACACCTTC. Translation gives CASSLSAVYGYTF.

This clonotype was seen just once. The genes are TRBV20-1 and TRBJ2-7; D assignment may be TRBD1 or TRBD2 (5 bases each). Trimming shortened V by 5 bases and J by 1 base, and 12 bases separated the two germline ends. The CDR3 loop spans 13 amino acids. CDR1 and CDR2 from the germline V gene are DFQATT and SNEGSKA (reference sequence). This CDR3 reads CSAYPGPSYEQYF. CDR3 coding DNA: TGCAGTGCTTATCCGGGACCTTCCTACGAGCAGTACTTC.

With respect to this clonotype: Sequence at one end of the junction differs from germline and may be a read error. The chain links TRBV29-1 to TRBJ1-1; D gene uncertain. This CDR3 comprises 13 residues. The germline gives CDR1 SQVTM, CDR2 ANQGSEA. The CDR3 protein is CSWRSGSNIETFF. The CDR3 nucleotides read TGCAGCTGGAGGTCCGGATCGAACATTGAAACTTTCTTT.

This clonotype was recorded many times. V usage is TRBV6-6 and J usage is TRBJ2-1, with D unresolved. CDR3 length equals 15 residues. Germline V CDR1 and CDR2: MNHNY, SVGAGI (reference sequence). Trimming shortened V by 2 bases and J by 0 bases, and 8 bases separated the two germline ends. CDR3 sequence reads: CASSYEISSYNEQFF. The CDR3 DNA is TGTGCCAGCAGTTACGAGATCAGCTCCTACAATGAGCAGTTCTTC.

This clonotype was recorded many times. This chain connects TRBV4-1 to TRBJ2-5; D perhaps matches TRBD2 (5 bases). Trimming stripped 2 bases from V and 4 bases from J, with 11 bases between. There are 14 residues in the CDR3. Germline V lookup: CDR1 MGHRA, CDR2 YSYEKL. Here the CDR3 reads CASSQWGSAETQYF. CDR3 sequence (DNA): TGCGCCAGCAGCCAATGGGGTAGCGCAGAGACCCAGTACTTC.